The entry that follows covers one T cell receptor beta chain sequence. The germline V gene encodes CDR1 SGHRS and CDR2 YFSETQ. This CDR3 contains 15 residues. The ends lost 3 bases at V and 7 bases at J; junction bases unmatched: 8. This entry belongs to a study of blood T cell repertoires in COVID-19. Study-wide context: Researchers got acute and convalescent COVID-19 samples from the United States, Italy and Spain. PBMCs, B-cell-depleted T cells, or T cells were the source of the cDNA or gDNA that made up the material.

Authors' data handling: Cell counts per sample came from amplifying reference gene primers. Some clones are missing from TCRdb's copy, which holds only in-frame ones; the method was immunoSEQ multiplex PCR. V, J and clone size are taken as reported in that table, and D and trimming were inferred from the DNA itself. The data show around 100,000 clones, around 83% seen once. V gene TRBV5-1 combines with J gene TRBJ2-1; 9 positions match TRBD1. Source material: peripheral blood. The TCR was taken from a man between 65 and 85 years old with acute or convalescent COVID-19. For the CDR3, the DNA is TGCGCCAGCAGCTCGGCCGGGACAGGGTCGAATGAGCAGTTCTTC. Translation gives CASSSAGTGSNEQFF.